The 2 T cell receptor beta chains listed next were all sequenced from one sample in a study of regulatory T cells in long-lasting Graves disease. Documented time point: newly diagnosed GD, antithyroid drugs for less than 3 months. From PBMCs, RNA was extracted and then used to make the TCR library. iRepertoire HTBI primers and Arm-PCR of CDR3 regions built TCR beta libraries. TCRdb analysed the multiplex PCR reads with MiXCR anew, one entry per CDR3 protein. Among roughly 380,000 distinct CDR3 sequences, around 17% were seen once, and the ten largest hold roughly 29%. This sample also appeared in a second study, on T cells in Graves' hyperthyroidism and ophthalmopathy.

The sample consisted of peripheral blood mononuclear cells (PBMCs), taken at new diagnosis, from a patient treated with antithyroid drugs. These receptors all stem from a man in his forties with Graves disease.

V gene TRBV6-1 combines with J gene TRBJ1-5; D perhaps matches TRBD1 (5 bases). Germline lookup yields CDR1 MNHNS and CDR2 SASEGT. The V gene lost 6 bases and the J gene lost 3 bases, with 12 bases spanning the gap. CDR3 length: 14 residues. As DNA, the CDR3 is TGTGCCAGCAGGCGGGACGGGGACAATCAGCCCCAGCATTTT. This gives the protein CASRRDGDNQPQHF.

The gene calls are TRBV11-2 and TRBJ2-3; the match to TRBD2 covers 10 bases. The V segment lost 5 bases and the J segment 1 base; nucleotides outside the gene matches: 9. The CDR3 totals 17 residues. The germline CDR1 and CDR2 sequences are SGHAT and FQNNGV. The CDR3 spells CASSPRGGTSGTDTQYF. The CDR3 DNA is TGTGCCAGCAGCCCCAGGGGGGGGACTAGCGGCACAGATACGCAGTATTTT.